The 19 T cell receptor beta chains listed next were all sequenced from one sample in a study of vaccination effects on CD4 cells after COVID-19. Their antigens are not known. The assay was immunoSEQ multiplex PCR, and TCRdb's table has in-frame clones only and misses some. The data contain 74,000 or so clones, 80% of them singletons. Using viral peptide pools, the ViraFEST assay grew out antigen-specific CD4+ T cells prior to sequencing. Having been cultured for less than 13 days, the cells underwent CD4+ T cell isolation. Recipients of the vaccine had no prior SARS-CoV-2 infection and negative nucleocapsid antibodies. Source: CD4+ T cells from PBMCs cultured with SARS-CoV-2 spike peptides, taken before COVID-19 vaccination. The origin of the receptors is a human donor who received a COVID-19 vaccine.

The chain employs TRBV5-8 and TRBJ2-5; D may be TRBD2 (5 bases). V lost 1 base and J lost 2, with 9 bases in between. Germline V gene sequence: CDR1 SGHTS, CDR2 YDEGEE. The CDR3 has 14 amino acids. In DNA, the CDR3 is TGTGCCAGCAGCTTGTTCGGGGTACAAGAGACCCAGTACTTC. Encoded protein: CASSLFGVQETQYF.

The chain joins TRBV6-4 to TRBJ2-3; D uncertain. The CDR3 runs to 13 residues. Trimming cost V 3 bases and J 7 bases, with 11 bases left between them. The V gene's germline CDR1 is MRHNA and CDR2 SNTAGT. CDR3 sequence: CASSEVGSNTQYF. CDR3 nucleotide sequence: TGTGCCAGCAGTGAGGTGGGCAGTAATACGCAGTATTTT.

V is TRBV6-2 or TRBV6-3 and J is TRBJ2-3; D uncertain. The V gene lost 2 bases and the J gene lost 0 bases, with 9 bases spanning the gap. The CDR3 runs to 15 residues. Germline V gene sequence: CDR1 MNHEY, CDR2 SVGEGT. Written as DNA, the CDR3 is TGTGCCAGCAGTTACCTTACTTTTAGCACAGATACGCAGTATTTT. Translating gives CASSYLTFSTDTQYF.

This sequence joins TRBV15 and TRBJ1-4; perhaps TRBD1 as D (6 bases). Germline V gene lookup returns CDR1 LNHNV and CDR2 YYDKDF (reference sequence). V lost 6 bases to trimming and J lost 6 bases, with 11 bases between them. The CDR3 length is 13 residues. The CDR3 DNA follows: TGTGCCACCAGGGGACAAATTTATGAAAAACTGTTTTTT. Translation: CATRGQIYEKLFF.

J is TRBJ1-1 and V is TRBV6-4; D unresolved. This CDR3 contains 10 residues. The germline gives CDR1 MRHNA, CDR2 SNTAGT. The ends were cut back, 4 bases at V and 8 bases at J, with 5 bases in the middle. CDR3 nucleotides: TGTGCCAGCAGTGCTATAGAAGCTTTCTTT. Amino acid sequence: CASSAIEAFF.

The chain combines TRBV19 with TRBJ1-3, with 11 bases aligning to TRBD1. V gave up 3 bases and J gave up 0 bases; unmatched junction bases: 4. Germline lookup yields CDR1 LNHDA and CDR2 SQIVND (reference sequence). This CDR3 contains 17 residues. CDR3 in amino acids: CASSIAGTGGSGNTIYF. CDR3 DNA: TGTGCCAGTAGTATCGCCGGGACAGGGGGCTCTGGAAACACCATATATTTT.

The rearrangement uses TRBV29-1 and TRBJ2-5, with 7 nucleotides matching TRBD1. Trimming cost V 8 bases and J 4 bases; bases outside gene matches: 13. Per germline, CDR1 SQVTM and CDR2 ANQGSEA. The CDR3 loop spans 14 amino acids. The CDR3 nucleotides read TGCAGCACTAACCGACAGGGCGGGCCAGAGACCCAGTACTTC. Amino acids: CSTNRQGGPETQYF.

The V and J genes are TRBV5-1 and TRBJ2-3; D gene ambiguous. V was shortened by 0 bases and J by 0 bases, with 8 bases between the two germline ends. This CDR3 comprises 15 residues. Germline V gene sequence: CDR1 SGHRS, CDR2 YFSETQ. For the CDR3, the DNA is TGCGCCAGCAGCTTGGACGGAGCTAGCACAGATACGCAGTATTTT. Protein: CASSLDGASTDTQYF.

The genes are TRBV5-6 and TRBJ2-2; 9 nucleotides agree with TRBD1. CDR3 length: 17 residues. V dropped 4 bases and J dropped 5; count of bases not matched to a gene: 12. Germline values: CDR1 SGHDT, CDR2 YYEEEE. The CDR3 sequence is CASSPLNRGRRTGELFF. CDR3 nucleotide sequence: TGTGCCAGCAGCCCGCTAAACAGGGGGCGGAGGACCGGGGAGCTGTTTTTT. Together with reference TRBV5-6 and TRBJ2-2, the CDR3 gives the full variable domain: DAGVTQSPTHLIKTRGQQVTLRCSPKSGHDTVSWYQQALGQGPQFIFQYYEEEERQRGNFPDRFSGHQFPNYSSELNVNALLLGDSALYLCASSPLNRGRRTGELFFGEGSRLTVL.

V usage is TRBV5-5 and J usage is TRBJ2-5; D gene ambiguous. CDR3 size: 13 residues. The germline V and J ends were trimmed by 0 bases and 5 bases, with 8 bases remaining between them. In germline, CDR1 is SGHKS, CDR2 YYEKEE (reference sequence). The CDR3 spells CASSLEPRETQYF. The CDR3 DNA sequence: TGTGCCAGCAGCTTGGAGCCCAGGGAGACCCAGTACTTC.

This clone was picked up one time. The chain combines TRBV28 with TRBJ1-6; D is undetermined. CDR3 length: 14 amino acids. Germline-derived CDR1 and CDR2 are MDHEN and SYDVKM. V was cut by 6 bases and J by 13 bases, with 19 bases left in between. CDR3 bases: TGTGCCAGCAGCCTTACTTCGGACGTTTTCCCCCTCCACTTT. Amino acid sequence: CASSLTSDVFPLHF.

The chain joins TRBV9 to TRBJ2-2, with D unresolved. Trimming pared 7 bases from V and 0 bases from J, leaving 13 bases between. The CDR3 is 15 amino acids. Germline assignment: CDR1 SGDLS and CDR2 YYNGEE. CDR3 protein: CASSRRPSNTGELFF. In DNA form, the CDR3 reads TGTGCCAGCTCCCGCCGGCCCTCGAACACCGGGGAGCTGTTTTTT.

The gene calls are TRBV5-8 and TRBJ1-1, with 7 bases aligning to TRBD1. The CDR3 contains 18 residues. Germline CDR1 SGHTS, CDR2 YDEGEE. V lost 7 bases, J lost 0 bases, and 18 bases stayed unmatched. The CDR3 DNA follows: TGTGCCAGCCCTCGACTGGGACAGCGACATGACATGAACACTGAAGCTTTCTTT. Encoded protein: CASPRLGQRHDMNTEAFF.

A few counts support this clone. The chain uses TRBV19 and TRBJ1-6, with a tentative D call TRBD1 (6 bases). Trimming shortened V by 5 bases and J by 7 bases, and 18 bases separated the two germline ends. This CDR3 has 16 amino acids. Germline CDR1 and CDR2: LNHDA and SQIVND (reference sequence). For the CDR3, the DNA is TGTGCCAGTAGTTCGTATGCGACAGGTACCAATTCACCCCTCCACTTT. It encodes CASSSYATGTNSPLHF.

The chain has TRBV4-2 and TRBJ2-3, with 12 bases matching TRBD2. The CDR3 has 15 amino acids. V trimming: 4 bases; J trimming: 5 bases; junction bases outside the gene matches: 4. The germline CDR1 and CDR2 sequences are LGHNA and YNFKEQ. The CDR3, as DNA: TGTGCCAGCAGCCCGACTAGCGGGGGTAGAGATACGCAGTATTTT. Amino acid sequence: CASSPTSGGRDTQYF.

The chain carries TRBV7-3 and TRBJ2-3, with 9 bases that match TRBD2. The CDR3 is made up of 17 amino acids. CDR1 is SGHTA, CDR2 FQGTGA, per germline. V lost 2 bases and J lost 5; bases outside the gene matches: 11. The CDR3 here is CASSLVARGLAGDTQYF. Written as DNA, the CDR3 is TGTGCCAGCAGCTTAGTGGCTAGGGGACTAGCCGGAGATACGCAGTATTTT.

CDR3 DNA sequence: TGCAGCGTTGAAGGGACAGGGGCCAATGGCTACACCTTC. This gives the protein CSVEGTGANGYTF. The rearrangement links TRBV29-1 to TRBJ1-2, with 9 bases fitting TRBD1. Germline V gene data show CDR1 as SQVTM and CDR2 as ANQGSEA. This CDR3 region has 13 residues. J gave up 6 bases and V 1 base, and 3 bases lay outside the gene matches.

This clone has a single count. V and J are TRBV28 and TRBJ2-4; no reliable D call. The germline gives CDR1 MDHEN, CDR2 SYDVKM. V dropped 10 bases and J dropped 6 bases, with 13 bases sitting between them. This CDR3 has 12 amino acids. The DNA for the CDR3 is TGTGCCACCGCAGGTCCACTAAACATTCAGTACTTC. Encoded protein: CATAGPLNIQYF.

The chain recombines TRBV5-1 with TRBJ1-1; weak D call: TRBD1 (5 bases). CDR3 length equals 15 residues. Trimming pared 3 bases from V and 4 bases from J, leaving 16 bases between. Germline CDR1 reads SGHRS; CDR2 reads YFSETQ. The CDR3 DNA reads TGCGCCAGCAGCTACAACTTAGTTGGGGGCACTGAAGCTTTCTTT. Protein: CASSYNLVGGTEAFF.